This T cell receptor beta chain originates from a study of cytomegalovirus exposure and HLA in healthy donors. Points from the study as a whole: An observed cluster of highly shared sequence variants was recorded as a likely sequencing artifact.

Healthy bone marrow donors made up the cohort. The V gene end was trimmed by 2 bases and the J gene end by 7 bases; junction bases not matched to a gene: 7. The CDR3 consists of 15 residues. Germline V gene lookup returns CDR1 MNHGY and CDR2 SVAAGI. A multiplex PCR was run with 60 Vbeta primers and 13 Jbeta primers. As processed by the authors: Unique TCR beta chains totaled some 81 million in a later count, with roughly 11 million of them shared. TCRdb's copy holds only in-frame clones and misses some; the assay was immunoSEQ multiplex PCR. For V, J and clone size, that table is used; D and trimming come from the DNA. This table holds about 120,000 clones, around 82% found once. This clone was picked up one time. What it binds is unknown.

Input material: PBMCs. This chain joins TRBV6-9 and TRBJ2-2, with 7 nucleotides matching TRBD2. The origin of this receptor is a young man in good health and CMV-seropositive. CDR3 bases: TGTGCCAGCAGTTATAAGGCTAGCGGACTCGGGGAGCTGTTTTTT. This translates into CASSYKASGLGELFF.